These T cell receptor beta chains were read from a single sample in a study of vaccination and CD4 T cells after COVID-19. MiXCR was run by TCRdb on the PCR reads, yielding one entry per CDR3 protein. The repertoire has 14,000 to 15,000 distinct CDR3 sequences, around 45% of them found once; the top ten carry less than 9%. Their recognized antigens are unknown. The specimen was CD4+ T cells from blood, cultured in vitro. These receptors originate from a human donor who had recovered from COVID-19. The conserved cysteine and the conserved F or W are not part of the CDR3 here.

V	J	length	CDR3
TRBV6-1	TRBJ1-4	11	AGARDRDEKLF
TRBV12-3/TRBV12-4	TRBJ1-5	13	ASSLGQLPNQPQH
TRBV25-1	TRBJ2-3	14	ASEREGKTSTDTQY
TRBV7-2	TRBJ2-2	15	ASSPRTSGGVRGELF
TRBV5-5	TRBJ2-3	16	ASSLEFGTLAGDDTQY
TRBV20-1	TRBJ1-1	10	SASSGITEAF
TRBV20-1	TRBJ1-3	14	SARDGYSNSGNTIY
TRBV6-5	TRBJ2-7	12	ASSYFDRVYEQY
TRBV5-1	TRBJ2-1	9	ASSLQNEQF
TRBV29-1	TRBJ1-2	9	SVVTRDGYT
TRBV25-1	TRBJ2-3	11	ASSVLDGDTQY
TRBV19	TRBJ2-5	12	ASSFQGATETQY
TRBV20-1	TRBJ2-1	12	SARVLVSYNEQF
TRBV27	TRBJ2-3	16	ASSSTFDDREGPDTQY
TRBV12-3/TRBV12-4	TRBJ2-3	13	ASSHGQGAGDTQY
TRBV30	TRBJ1-1	11	AWSMTGLTEAF
TRBV5-8	TRBJ2-5	10	ASSFVLETQY
TRBV20-1	TRBJ2-2	11	SARAGYLGELF
TRBV9	TRBJ1-1	12	ASSARDRDTEAF
TRBV2	TRBJ1-1	11	ASSPTGNTEAF
TRBV5-4	TRBJ1-1	9	ASSLFAELA
TRBV20-1	TRBJ1-3	16	SASSGVLRSEMGNTIY